This T cell receptor beta chain appears in the sequencing data of a study of PD-1 blockade in classical Hodgkin lymphoma. Whole-study findings and limits: Compared with healthy donors, newly diagnosed patients reportedly showed lower baseline TCR diversity. Still unresolved is the cause of the repertoire differences, which may be disease activity or prior therapy. Lower baseline TCR diversity marked trial partial responders and progressors. Significant TCR diversity gains by C4D1 occurred in CD4+ but not CD8+ cells.

With no exception, relapse followed autologous stem cell transplantation in all patients, and brentuximab vedotin exposure varied. Germline assignment: CDR1 MDHEN and CDR2 SYDVKM. The CDR3 is 13 amino acids. Trimming removed 5 bases at V and 5 bases at J, with 9 bases between. Sequenced by immunoSEQ multiplex PCR; TCRdb stores in-frame clones only, minus some. The table has 40,000 or so clones, 76% seen once; the top ten hold 9.5% to 12%. This clone was seen a few times. Its antigen is still unknown. The source material was peripheral blood mononuclear cells (PBMCs), sampled at baseline. The chain uses TRBV28 and TRBJ1-4; D ambiguous. This TCR came from a human donor with classical Hodgkin lymphoma. The CDR3 spells CASSPGPNEKLFF. The CDR3 DNA sequence: TGTGCCAGCAGTCCCGGGCCCAATGAAAAACTGTTTTTT.